Listed here is a single T cell receptor beta chain. This entry comes from a study of blood T cell repertoires in COVID-19. This table comes from immunoSEQ multiplex PCR, and its TCRdb copy is limited to in-frame clones, with some not included. The repertoire has more than 200,000 clones, approximately 89% of them found once; the top ten carry around 4%. This clonotype was sampled from a woman between 25 and 40 years old with acute COVID-19. The sequenced sample consisted of PBMCs or T cells enriched from blood (not recorded which).

The CDR3 is CASSVSSGSYNEQFF. CDR3 coding DNA: TGTGCCAGCAGCGTCTCGAGCGGGTCCTACAATGAGCAGTTCTTC. The V and J genes are TRBV9 and TRBJ2-1; the D gene is possibly TRBD2 (6 bases). CDR1 is SGDLS, CDR2 YYNGEE, per germline. Trimming removed 2 bases at V and 1 base at J, with 10 bases between. The length of the CDR3 is 15 residues.